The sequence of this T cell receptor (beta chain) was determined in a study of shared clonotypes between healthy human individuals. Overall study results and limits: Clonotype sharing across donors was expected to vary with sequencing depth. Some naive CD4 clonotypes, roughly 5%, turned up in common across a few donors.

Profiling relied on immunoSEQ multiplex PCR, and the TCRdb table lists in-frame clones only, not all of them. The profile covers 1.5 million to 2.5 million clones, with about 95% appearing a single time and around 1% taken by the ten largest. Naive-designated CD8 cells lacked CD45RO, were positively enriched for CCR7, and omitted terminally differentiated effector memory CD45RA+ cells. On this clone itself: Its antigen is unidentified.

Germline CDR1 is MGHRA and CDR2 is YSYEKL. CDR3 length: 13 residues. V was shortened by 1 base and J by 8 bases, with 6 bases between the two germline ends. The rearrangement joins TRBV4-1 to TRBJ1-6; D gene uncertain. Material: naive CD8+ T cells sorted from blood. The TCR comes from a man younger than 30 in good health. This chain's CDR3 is CASSQVDDSPLHF. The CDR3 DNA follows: TGCGCCAGCAGCCAAGTCGACGATTCACCCCTCCACTTT.